These T cell receptor beta chains were read from a single sample in a study of blood T cell repertoires in COVID-19. Method: immunoSEQ multiplex PCR; TCRdb's copy keeps in-frame clones and lacks some. The sample has approximately 150,000 clones, 85% to 90% seen once. The sequenced sample consisted of peripheral blood. These receptor sequences come from a man aged 50 or older who had recovered from COVID-19. The CDR3 runs from the conserved cysteine through the conserved F or W. The D gene is left open where the match is weak. Expanded clones get a size class; other rows say once, few or many, or leave the size out.

v_call	j_call	clone_size	d_call	cdr3_nt	cdr3_aa
TRBV3-1/TRBV3-2	TRBJ2-5	NA	TRBD1	TGTGCCAGCAGACGACAGGGGGCGGGAGAGACCCAGTACTTC	CASRRQGAGETQYF
TRBV27	TRBJ2-2	NA	NA	TGTGCCAGCAGTTTCTCGACAGGGAACACCGGGGAGCTGTTTTTT	CASSFSTGNTGELFF
TRBV5-1	TRBJ1-1	NA	NA	TGCGCCAGCAGCATGCGGCAGGACATGAACACTGAAGCTTTCTTT	CASSMRQDMNTEAFF
TRBV5-1	TRBJ1-2	NA	NA	TGCGCCAGCAGCTTGGGGGCAGGGGCAAACTATGGCTACACCTTC	CASSLGAGANYGYTF
TRBV4-1	TRBJ1-1	NA	NA	TGCGCCAGCAGCCAACCGACAGGCCACACTGAAGCTTTCTTT	CASSQPTGHTEAFF
TRBV2	TRBJ2-7	NA	TRBD1	TGTGCCAGCAGTGAAGCGCGACAGGGGCGGAACGAGCAGTACTTC	CASSEARQGRNEQYF
TRBV2	TRBJ2-7	once	TRBD1	TGTGCCATCGACAGGGGGCAGTACGAGCAGTACTTC	CAIDRGQYEQYF
TRBV15	TRBJ1-3	NA	NA	TGTGCCACCAGCAGAGATCTGGCCGGGGCTGGAAACACCATATATTTT	CATSRDLAGAGNTIYF
TRBV7-9	TRBJ2-7	few	TRBD1	TGTGCCAGCAGCTTACTAGGGACAGGGCTGACCTACGAGCAGTACTTC	CASSLLGTGLTYEQYF
TRBV14	TRBJ1-2	NA	NA	TGTGCCAGCAGCCTTAAAATACTCGGGACTCTCTATGGCTACACCTTC	CASSLKILGTLYGYTF
TRBV18	TRBJ1-3	once	TRBD1	TGTGCCAGCTCACCACCGACAGGGTCTGGAAACACCATATATTTT	CASSPPTGSGNTIYF
TRBV6-2/TRBV6-3	TRBJ2-2	NA	NA	TGTGCCAGCAGTTACTCGATCCGGGCGGGGATGGACACCGGGGAGCTGTTTTTT	CASSYSIRAGMDTGELFF
TRBV6-1	TRBJ1-1	NA	NA	TGTGCCAGCAGTGAAGATCTTTCTGGCGGCACTGAAGCTTTCTTT	CASSEDLSGGTEAFF
TRBV10-3	TRBJ1-1	NA	TRBD1	TGTGCCATCAGTGACCCTCAGGGGGACACTGAAGCTTTCTTT	CAISDPQGDTEAFF
TRBV29-1	TRBJ1-2	NA	NA	TGCAGCGTTGTGCAGGGGAGCTATGGCTACACCTTC	CSVVQGSYGYTF
TRBV5-1	TRBJ2-3	NA	NA	TGCGCCAGCAGAGCGACTAGTGGGTTCACAGATACGCAGTATTTT	CASRATSGFTDTQYF
TRBV2	TRBJ1-2	once	NA	TGTGCCGCGACGATAAAAGAGGACTATGGCTACACCTTC	CAATIKEDYGYTF
TRBV7-9	TRBJ2-1	NA	TRBD1	TGTGCCAGCAGCCCCGCCTATGGGACAGGGGGCAGGGATGAGCAGTTCTTC	CASSPAYGTGGRDEQFF
TRBV7-3	TRBJ2-3	NA	TRBD2	TGTGCCAGCAGCTCCCCGACTAGCGGGGGGCCCCTGTTGGATACGCAGTATTTT	CASSSPTSGGPLLDTQYF
TRBV10-1	TRBJ2-3	once	TRBD1	TGCGCCAGCAGTCAGGGGGAACAGGATACGCAGTATTTT	CASSQGEQDTQYF
TRBV4-3	TRBJ1-1	NA	NA	TGCGCCAGCAGGGTACAGGGTATGGGCACTGAAGCTTTCTTT	CASRVQGMGTEAFF
TRBV30	TRBJ1-2	once	NA	TGTGCCTGGAGTGTACAGAGCTATGGCTACACCTTC	CAWSVQSYGYTF
TRBV15	TRBJ2-7	NA	NA	TGTGCCACCAGCAGAGAAACCTTGCGGAACGAGCAGTACTTC	CATSRETLRNEQYF
TRBV3-1/TRBV3-2	TRBJ2-7	once	TRBD1	TGTGCCAGCAGCCTCGGGACAGGCTACAACTACGAGCAGTACTTC	CASSLGTGYNYEQYF
TRBV29-1	TRBJ2-2	NA	TRBD1	TGCAGCGTTGAAGGGACAGGGGTCACCGGGGAGCTGTTTTTT	CSVEGTGVTGELFF
TRBV5-1	TRBJ2-5	once	NA	TGCGCCAGCAGCTTGGCCCTGGAGGGGGAGACCCAGTACTTC	CASSLALEGETQYF
TRBV6-5	TRBJ1-1	NA	NA	TGTGCCATAAGTAGCACAGGGATATCGGGTACTGAAGCTTTCTTT	CAISSTGISGTEAFF
TRBV6-6	TRBJ2-3	NA	NA	TGTGCCAGCAATAAAGGGGGTAGCACAGATACGCAGTATTTT	CASNKGGSTDTQYF
TRBV7-7	TRBJ1-6	NA	TRBD1	TGTGCCAGCAGCCTTCTAAAACCGGGACAGAATAATTCACCCCTCCACTTT	CASSLLKPGQNNSPLHF
TRBV27	TRBJ2-2	NA	NA	TGTGCCAGCAGTCCGATCGGGGGTGGGACCGGGGAGCTGTTTTTT	CASSPIGGGTGELFF
TRBV27	TRBJ1-1	NA	TRBD1	TGTGCCAGCAGACCTCGACAGGGTTGGAATGGTGAAGCTTTCTTT	CASRPRQGWNGEAFF
TRBV7-9	TRBJ1-2	NA	TRBD1	TGTGCCAGCAGCTTAGGTGGACAGGGGGCCTATGGCTACACCTTC	CASSLGGQGAYGYTF
TRBV29-1	TRBJ2-1	NA	TRBD2	TGCAGCGCCCAAGCTGGGAGGGGCTCATCCTCCTACAATGAGCAGTTCTTC	CSAQAGRGSSSYNEQFF
TRBV19	TRBJ2-1	NA	NA	TGTGCCAGTAGTATCGACGGGGGGCCCTACAATGAGCAGTTCTTC	CASSIDGGPYNEQFF
TRBV12-5	TRBJ1-1	NA	TRBD1	TGTGCTAGTGGTTTGTTCCGGGGGACAGGGGAGATGAACACTGAAGCTTTCTTT	CASGLFRGTGEMNTEAFF
TRBV14	TRBJ2-2	NA	NA	TGTGCCAGCAGCCAAGATAGAGGTTGGTGGCACAACACCGGGGAGCTGTTTTTT	CASSQDRGWWHNTGELFF
TRBV7-8	TRBJ2-5	NA	TRBD1	TGTGCCAGCAGCCCGCGGACAGGGGGCGGCCAAGAGACCCAGTACTTC	CASSPRTGGGQETQYF
TRBV9	TRBJ1-1	NA	NA	TGTGCCAGCAGCGTAGGGCATTTAAACACTGAAGCTTTCTTT	CASSVGHLNTEAFF
TRBV6-6	TRBJ1-6	once	NA	TGTGCCAGCAGCCCAGAACGTGGTGGCTCTGGGCTCCGGTGGAATTCACCCCTCCACTTT	CASSPERGGSGLRWNSPLHF
TRBV5-5	TRBJ1-6	NA	NA	TGTGCCAGCAGCTTCGCAGGGGTCTGGGATAATTCACCCCTCCACTTT	CASSFAGVWDNSPLHF
TRBV5-1	TRBJ2-3	NA	TRBD2	TGCGCCAGCAGCTCGATCAATAGCGGGGGGGCCACTGATACGCAGTATTTT	CASSSINSGGATDTQYF
TRBV6-4	TRBJ2-5	NA	NA	TGTGCCAGCAGTGACAGAATTAGGACAGCCGAGACCCAGTACTTC	CASSDRIRTAETQYF
TRBV5-4	TRBJ2-7	NA	TRBD1	TGTGCCAGCAGCAACCGGGACAGGGTCCCCTACGAGCAGTACTTC	CASSNRDRVPYEQYF
TRBV6-2/TRBV6-3	TRBJ1-4	NA	TRBD1	TGTGCCAGCAGTTCAAACGACAGGGGCGGAGGAAAACTGTTTTTT	CASSSNDRGGGKLFF
TRBV6-5	TRBJ1-1	once	NA	TGTGCCAGCAGAATACAGGGGAACACTGAAGCTTTCTTT	CASRIQGNTEAFF
TRBV6-6	TRBJ2-2	NA	TRBD2	TGTGCCAGCACCGGACTAGCGGGGGGGCCCGGGGAGCTGTTTTTT	CASTGLAGGPGELFF
TRBV5-8	TRBJ2-5	NA	NA	TGTGCCAGCAGCTTGGGGCAAGTCAATTTGCAGACCCAGTACTTC	CASSLGQVNLQTQYF
TRBV3-1/TRBV3-2	TRBJ2-7	NA	NA	TGTGCCAGCAGCCAAGAGTTAGCTGCTAGGGAGCAGTACTTC	CASSQELAAREQYF
TRBV5-5	TRBJ1-5	NA	TRBD1	TGTGCCAGCAGCCCCCAGGGGGACACCTTGAGGCCCCAGCATTTT	CASSPQGDTLRPQHF
TRBV30	TRBJ1-2	NA	TRBD1	TGTGCCTGGAGTTTAAGGACAGGGGAAGGCTACACCTTC	CAWSLRTGEGYTF